This T cell receptor (beta chain) was recovered during a study of CXCR3-negative and CXCR3-positive naive CD8 T cells. Study-level results: TRBV-TRBJ usage was similar across naive CXCR3 subsets but distinct in memory cells. Similarly elevated diversity marked both naive subsets, with memory CD8+ cells showing far lower diversity. The study inferred TCR strength from TRB CDR3 properties and found comparable surface CD5 between naive subsets.

Preparation of TRB cDNA libraries relied on 5' RACE carrying UMI labels. TCRdb re-called the 5' RACE reads and shows each CDR3 protein once, DNA omitted. This table lists 50,000 to 75,000 distinct CDR3 sequences. CDR3 length: 16 amino acids. The germline V gene has CDR1 MGHRA and CDR2 YSYEKL. Of note for this clonotype: As yet, its antigen is unknown.

Sequenced material: naive CXCR3- CD8+ T cells from blood. The subset here: CD45RO-CCR7+CD27+CD95- naive CD8+ T cells lacking CXCR3 (TNR3-). The rearrangement joins TRBV4-1 to TRBJ2-2; TCRdb's D call of TRBD1 is untestable without DNA. The TCR comes from a human donor in good health. Some clones in this sample may be carry-over from other donors' samples. CDR3 protein: CASSHPKSQASGELFF.